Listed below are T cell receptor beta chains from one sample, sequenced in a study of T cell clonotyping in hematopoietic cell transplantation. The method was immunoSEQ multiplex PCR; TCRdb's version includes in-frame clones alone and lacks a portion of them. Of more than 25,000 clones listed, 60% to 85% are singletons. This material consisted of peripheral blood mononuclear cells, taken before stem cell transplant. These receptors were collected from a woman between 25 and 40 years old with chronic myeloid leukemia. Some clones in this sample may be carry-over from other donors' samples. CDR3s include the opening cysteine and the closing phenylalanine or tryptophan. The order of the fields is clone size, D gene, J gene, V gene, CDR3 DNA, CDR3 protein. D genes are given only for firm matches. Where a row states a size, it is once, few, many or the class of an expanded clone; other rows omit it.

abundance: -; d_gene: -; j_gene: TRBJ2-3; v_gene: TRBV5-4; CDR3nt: TGTGCCAGCAGCTCCGGGGCGGGGACCTACACAGATACGCAGTATTTT; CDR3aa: CASSSGAGTYTDTQYF
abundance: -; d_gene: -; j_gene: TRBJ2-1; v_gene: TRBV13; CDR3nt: TGTGCCAGCAGCCCCCCGGGAACCAATGAGCAGTTCTTC; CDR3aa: CASSPPGTNEQFF
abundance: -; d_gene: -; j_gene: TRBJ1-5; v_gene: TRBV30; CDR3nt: TGTGCCTCATCGGGTGGAGGCAATCAGCCCCAGCATTTT; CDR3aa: CASSGGGNQPQHF
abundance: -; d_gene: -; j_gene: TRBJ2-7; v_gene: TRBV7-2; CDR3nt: TGTGCCAGCAGCATAGGAGGGGGTACGAACGAGCAGTACTTC; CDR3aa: CASSIGGGTNEQYF
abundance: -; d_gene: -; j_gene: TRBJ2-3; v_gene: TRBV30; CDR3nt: TGTGCCTGGAGGCTGGGCACAGATACGCAGTATTTT; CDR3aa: CAWRLGTDTQYF
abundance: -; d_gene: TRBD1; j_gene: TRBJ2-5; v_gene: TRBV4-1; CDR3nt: TGCGCCAGCAGCCTCGACAGGGTAGTCGAGACCCAGTACTTC; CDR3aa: CASSLDRVVETQYF
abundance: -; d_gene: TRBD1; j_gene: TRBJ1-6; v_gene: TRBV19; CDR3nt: TGTGCCAGTCGGGACAGGATCGTTAATTCACCCCTCCACTTT; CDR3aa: CASRDRIVNSPLHF
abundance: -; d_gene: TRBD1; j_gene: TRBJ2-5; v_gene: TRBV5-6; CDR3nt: TGTGCCAGCAGCTTTTTTTCAGGGGGTCAAGAGACCCAGTACTTC; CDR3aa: CASSFFSGGQETQYF
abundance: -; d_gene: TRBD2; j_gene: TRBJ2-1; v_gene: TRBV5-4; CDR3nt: TGTGCCAGCAGCTTGGGAGGACTAGCCTCCTACAATGAGCAGTTCTTC; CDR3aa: CASSLGGLASYNEQFF
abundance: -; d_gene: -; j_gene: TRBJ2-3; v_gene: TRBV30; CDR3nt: TGTGCCTGGAGTGTAGAACTAGTATTCAGCACAGATACGCAGTATTTT; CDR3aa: CAWSVELVFSTDTQYF
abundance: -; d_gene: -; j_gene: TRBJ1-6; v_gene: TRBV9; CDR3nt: TGTGCCAGCAGCGTGGAACCGACGGGGGATTCGGGTTCACCCCTCCACTTT; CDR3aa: CASSVEPTGDSGSPLHF
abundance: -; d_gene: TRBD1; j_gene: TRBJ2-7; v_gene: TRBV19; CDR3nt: TGTGCCAGTAGTACGCGACAGGGAAGGCAGTACTTC; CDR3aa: CASSTRQGRQYF
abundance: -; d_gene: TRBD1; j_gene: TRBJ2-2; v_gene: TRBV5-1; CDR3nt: TGCGCCAGCAGCTTGGTGACAGGGGAGGAAGGCGGGGAGCTGTTTTTT; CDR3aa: CASSLVTGEEGGELFF
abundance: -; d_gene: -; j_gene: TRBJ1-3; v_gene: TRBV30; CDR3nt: TGTGCCTGGAAGGGGGGACTTTCCTCTGGAAACACCATATATTTT; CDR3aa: CAWKGGLSSGNTIYF
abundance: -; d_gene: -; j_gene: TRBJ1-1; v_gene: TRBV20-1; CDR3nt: TGCAGTGCTTTGAAAGAAGAAGCTTTCTTT; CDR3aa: CSALKEEAFF
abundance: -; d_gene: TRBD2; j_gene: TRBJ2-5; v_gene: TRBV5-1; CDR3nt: TGCGCCAGCAGCCCCTGGGCAGCGGGGGGTCAAGAGACCCAGTACTTC; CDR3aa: CASSPWAAGGQETQYF
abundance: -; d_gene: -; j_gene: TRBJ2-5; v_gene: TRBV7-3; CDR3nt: TGTGCCAGCAGCTTAGGAGGGGCTCGCCAAGAGACCCAGTACTTC; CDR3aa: CASSLGGARQETQYF
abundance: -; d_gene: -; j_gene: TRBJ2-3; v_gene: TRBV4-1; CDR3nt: TGCGCCAGCAGCCAAGTGGAACAGGGTAGAAGTAATACGCAGTATTTT; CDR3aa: CASSQVEQGRSNTQYF
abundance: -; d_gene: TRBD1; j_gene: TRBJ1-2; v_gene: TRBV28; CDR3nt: TGTGCCAGCAGTTTGGCCCCAGGGGGCCCTAACTATGGCTACACCTTC; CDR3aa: CASSLAPGGPNYGYTF
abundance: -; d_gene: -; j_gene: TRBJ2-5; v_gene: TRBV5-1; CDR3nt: TGCGCCAGCAGCCTTAACGATCCGGGGAGAGAGACCCAGTACTTC; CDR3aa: CASSLNDPGRETQYF
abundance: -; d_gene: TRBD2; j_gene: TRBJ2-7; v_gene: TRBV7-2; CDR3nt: TGTGCCAGCAGCTTCCTAGCGGGGGGCCTCTACGAGCAGTACTTC; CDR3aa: CASSFLAGGLYEQYF
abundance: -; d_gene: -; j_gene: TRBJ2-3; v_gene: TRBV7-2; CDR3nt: TGTGCCAGCAGCTTAGCATCGGGGAGCACAGATACGCAGTATTTT; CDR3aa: CASSLASGSTDTQYF
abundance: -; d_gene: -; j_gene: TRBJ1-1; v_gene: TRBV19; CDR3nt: TGTGCCAGTAGTGCCCTTGACAGGCCTGGGACTGAAGCTTTCTTT; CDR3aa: CASSALDRPGTEAFF
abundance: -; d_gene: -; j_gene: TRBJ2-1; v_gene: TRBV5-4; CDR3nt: TGTGCCAGCAGCCTCGACTTCAATGAGCAGTTCTTC; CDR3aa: CASSLDFNEQFF
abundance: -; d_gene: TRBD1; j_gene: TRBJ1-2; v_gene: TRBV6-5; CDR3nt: TGTGCCAGCAGTTTGGACAGGGGATTATATGGCTACACCTTC; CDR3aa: CASSLDRGLYGYTF
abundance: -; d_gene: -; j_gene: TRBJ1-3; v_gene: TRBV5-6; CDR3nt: TGTGCCAGCAGCTTCCGGAAAAACTCTGGAAACACCATATATTTT; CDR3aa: CASSFRKNSGNTIYF
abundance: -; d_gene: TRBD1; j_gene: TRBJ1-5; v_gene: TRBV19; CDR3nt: TGTGCCAATAGCGACACAGGGGCGCGCCAGCCCCAGCATTTT; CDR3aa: CANSDTGARQPQHF
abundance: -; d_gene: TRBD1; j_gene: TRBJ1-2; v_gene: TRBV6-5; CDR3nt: TGTGCCAGCAGTTACTCGGCCAGGGGGGTTCGTTATGGCTACACCTTC; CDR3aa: CASSYSARGVRYGYTF
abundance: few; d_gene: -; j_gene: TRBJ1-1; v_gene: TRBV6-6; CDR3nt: TGTGCCAGCCCAACCGGCACTGAAGCTTTCTTT; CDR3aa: CASPTGTEAFF
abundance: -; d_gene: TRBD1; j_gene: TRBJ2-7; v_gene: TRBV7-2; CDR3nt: TGTGCCAGCAGCTTAGGGGCTCAGGGACAGAGGGAGCAGTACTTC; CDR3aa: CASSLGAQGQREQYF
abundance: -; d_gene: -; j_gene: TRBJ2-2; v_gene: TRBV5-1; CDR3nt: TGCGCCAGCAGCTTGACTAGTCACGGGGAGCTGTTTTTT; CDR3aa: CASSLTSHGELFF
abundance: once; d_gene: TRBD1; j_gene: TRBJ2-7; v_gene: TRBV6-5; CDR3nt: TGTGCCACCCGTAGGGCAGGGGGCTTTAACGAGCAGTACTTC; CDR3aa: CATRRAGGFNEQYF
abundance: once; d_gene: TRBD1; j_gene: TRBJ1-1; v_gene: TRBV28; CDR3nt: TGTGCCAGCAGAGGGGGGTGGGGACAGGGGACATTCACTGAAGCTTTCTTT; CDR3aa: CASRGGWGQGTFTEAFF
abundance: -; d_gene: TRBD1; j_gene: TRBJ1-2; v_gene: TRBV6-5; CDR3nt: TGTGCCAGCAGTTTACTGCCGGGACAGGGCAATGGCTACACCTTC; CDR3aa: CASSLLPGQGNGYTF
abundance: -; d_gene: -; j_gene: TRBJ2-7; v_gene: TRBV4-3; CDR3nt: TGCGCCAGCAGCCCGGACAGAAGGTTTTACGAGCAGTACTTC; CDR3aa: CASSPDRRFYEQYF
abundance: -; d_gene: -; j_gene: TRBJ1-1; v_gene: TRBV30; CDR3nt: TGTGCCTGGAGTACTAACCCGAACACTGAAGCTTTCTTT; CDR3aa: CAWSTNPNTEAFF
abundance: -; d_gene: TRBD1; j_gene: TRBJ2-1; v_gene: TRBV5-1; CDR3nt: TGCGCCAGCAAACCGGGACAGGGGACGAATGAGCAGTTCTTC; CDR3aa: CASKPGQGTNEQFF
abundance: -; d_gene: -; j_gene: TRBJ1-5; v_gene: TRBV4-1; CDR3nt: TGCGCCAGCAGCCACGCCGGGCACAATCAGCCCCAGCATTTT; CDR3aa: CASSHAGHNQPQHF
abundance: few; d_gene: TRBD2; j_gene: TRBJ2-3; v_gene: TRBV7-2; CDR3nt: TGTGCCAGCAGCTTCGTCTCTGCGGGGGGGCCTTCAGATACGCAGTATTTT; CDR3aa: CASSFVSAGGPSDTQYF
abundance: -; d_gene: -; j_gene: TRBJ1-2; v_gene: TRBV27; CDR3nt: TGTGCCACCGGACAGTCCCCTAACTATGGCTACACCTTC; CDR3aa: CATGQSPNYGYTF